The 2 T cell receptor beta chains given below trace back to one sample, sequenced in a study of blood T cell repertoires in COVID-19. Libraries were prepared by immunoSEQ multiplex PCR; TCRdb keeps only in-frame clonotypes and omits some of them. The sample has hundreds of thousands of clones, about 89% seen once. The specimen was peripheral blood. Receptors were obtained from a woman aged 30 to 39 with acute or convalescent COVID-19.

This CDR3 reads CASSVGPSGGEPYEQYF. For the CDR3, the DNA is TGTGCCAGCAGTGTTGGGCCTAGCGGGGGGGAACCCTACGAGCAGTACTTC. The chain has TRBV25-1 and TRBJ2-7; TRBD2 matches 12 bases. V lost 4 bases, J lost 2 bases, and 9 bases stayed unmatched. CDR3 length: 17 amino acids. The germline CDR1 and CDR2 sequences are MGHDK and SYGVNS.

The chain is built from TRBV5-1 and TRBJ1-6; 9 positions match TRBD1. The germline CDR1 and CDR2 sequences are SGHRS and YFSETQ. J gave up 9 bases and V 4 bases, and 11 bases lay outside the gene matches. CDR3 length: 16 amino acids. The CDR3 region is CASSPSLGTGPSPLHF. CDR3 DNA: TGCGCCAGCAGCCCTTCACTCGGGACAGGGCCTTCACCCCTCCACTTT.